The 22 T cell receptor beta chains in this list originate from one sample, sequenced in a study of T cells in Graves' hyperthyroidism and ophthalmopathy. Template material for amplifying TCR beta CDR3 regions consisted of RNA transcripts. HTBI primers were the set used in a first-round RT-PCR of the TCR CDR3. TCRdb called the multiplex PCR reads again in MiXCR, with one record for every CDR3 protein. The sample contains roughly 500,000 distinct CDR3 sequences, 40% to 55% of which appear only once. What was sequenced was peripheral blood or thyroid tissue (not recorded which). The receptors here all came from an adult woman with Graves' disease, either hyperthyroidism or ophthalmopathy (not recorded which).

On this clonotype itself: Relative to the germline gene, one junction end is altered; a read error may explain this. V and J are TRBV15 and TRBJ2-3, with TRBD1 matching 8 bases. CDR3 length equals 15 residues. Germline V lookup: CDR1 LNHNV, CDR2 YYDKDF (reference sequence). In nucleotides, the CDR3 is TGCGCCACCAGCAGTCATCGACAGGGGCGAGATACGCAGTATTTT. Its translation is CATSSHRQGRDTQYF.

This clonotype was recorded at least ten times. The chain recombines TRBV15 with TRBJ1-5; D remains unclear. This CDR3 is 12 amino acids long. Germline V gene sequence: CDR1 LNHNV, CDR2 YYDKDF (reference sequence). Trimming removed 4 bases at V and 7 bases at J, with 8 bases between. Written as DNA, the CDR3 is TGTGCCACCAGCACCTCCCGGCAGCCCCAGCATTTT. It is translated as CATSTSRQPQHF. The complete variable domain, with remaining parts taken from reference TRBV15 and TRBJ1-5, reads DAMVIQNPRYQVTQFGKPVTLSCSQTLNHNVMYWYQQKSSQAPKLLFHYYDKDFNNEADTPDNFQSRRPNTSFCFLDIRSPGLGDTAMYLCATSTSRQPQHFGDGTRLSIL.

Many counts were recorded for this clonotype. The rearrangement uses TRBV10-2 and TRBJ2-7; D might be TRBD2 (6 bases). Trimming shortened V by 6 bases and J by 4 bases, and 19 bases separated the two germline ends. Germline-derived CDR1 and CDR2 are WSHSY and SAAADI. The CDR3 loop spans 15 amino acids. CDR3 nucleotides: TGCGCCAGCAGGGAGAGTCGTCTAGCGTGGTACGAGCAGTACTTC. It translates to CASRESRLAWYEQYF.

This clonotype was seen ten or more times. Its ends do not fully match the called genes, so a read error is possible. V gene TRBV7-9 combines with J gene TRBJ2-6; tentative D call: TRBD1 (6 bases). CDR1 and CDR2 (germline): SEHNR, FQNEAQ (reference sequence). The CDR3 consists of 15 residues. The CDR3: CASKLQGSGASVLTF. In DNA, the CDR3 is TGTGCCAGCAAATTACAGGGCTCTGGGGCCAGCGTCCTGACTTTC.

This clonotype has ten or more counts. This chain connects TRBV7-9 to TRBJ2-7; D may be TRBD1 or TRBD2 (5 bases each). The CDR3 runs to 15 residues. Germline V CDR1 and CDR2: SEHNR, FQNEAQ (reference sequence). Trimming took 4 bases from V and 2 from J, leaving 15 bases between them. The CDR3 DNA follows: TGTGCCAGCAGCTCCCCGGGACGGACCCCCTACGAGCAGTACTTC. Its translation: CASSSPGRTPYEQYF.

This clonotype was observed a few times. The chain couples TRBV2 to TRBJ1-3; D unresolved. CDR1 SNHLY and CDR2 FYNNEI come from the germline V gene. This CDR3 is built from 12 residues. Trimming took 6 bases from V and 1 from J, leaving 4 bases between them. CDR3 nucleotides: TGTGCCAGCAGGGCGTCTGGAAACACCATATATTTT. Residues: CASRASGNTIYF.

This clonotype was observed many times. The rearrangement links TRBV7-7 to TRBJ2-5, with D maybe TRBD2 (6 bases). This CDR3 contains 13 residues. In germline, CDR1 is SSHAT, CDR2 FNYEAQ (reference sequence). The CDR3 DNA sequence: TGTGCTAGCGCGGGGACCGCCGGGGAGACCCAGTACTTC. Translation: CASAGTAGETQYF.

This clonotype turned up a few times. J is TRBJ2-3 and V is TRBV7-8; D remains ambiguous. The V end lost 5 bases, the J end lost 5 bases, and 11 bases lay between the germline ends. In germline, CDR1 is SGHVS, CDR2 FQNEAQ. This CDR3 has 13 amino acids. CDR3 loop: CASSPRHGDTQYF. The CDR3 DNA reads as TGTGCCAGCAGCCCGCGTCACGGAGATACGCAGTATTTT.

The CDR3 spells CASSYSRGTMYF. The CDR3, as DNA: TGTGCCAGCAGTTACTCGAGGGGGACGATGTACTTC. The chain joins TRBV6-5 to TRBJ2-5, with TRBD1 as a possible D gene (6 bases). The ends were cut back, 0 bases at V and 13 bases at J, with 12 bases in the middle. The CDR3 is 12 amino acids. Germline V gene sequence: CDR1 MNHEY, CDR2 SVGAGI.

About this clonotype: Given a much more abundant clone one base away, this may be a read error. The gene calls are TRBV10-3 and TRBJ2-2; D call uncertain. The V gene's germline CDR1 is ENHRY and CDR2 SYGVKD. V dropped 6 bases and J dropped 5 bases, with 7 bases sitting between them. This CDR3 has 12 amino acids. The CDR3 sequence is CAISVRTGELFF. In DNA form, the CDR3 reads TGTGCCATCAGCGTTAGGACCGGGGAGCTGTTTTTT.

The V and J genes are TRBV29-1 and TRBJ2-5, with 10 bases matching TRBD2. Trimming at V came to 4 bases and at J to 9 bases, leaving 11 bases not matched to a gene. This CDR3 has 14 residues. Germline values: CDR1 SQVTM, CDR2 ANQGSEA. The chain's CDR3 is CSVVATTSGNSQYF. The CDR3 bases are TGCAGCGTTGTCGCGACAACTAGCGGGAACTCCCAGTACTTC.

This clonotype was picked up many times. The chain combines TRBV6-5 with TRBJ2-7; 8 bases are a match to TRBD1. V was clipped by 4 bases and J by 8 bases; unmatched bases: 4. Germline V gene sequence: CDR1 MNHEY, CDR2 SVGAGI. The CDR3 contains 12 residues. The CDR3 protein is CASSSRGPQQYF. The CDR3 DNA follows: TGTGCCAGCAGTTCCAGGGGGCCCCAGCAGTACTTC.

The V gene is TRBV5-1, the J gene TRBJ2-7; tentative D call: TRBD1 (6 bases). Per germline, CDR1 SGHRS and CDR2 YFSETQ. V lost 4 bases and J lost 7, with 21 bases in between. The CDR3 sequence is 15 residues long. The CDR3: CASSLRTEPEKEQYF. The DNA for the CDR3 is TGCGCCAGCAGCCTGAGGACAGAACCCGAGAAGGAGCAGTACTTC. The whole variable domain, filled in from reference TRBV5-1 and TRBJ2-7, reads KAGVTQTPRYLIKTRGQQVTLSCSPISGHRSVSWYQQTPGQGLQFLFEYFSETQRNKGNFPGRFSGRQFSNSRSEMNVSTLELGDSALYLCASSLRTEPEKEQYFGPGTRLTVT.

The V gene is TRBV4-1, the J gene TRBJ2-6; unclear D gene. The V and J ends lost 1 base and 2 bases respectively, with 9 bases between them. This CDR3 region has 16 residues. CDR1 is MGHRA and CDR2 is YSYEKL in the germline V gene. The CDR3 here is CASSQAQRTGANVLTF. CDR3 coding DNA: TGCGCCAGCAGCCAAGCCCAGCGCACTGGGGCCAACGTCCTGACTTTC.

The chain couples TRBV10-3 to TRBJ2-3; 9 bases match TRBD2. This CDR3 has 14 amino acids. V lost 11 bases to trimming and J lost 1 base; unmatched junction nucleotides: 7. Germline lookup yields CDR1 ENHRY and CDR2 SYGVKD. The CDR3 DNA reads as TGTGCCGCCAGACTAGCGGCCGGCACAGATACGCAGTATTTT. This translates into CAARLAAGTDTQYF.

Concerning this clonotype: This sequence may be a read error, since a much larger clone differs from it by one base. The CDR3 here is CASLSLNRDKRNAEAFF. The CDR3 region has the DNA TGTGCCAGCCTAAGCCTCAACCGGGACAAAAGAAACGCTGAAGCTTTCTTT. V usage is TRBV11-2 and J usage is TRBJ1-1; TRBD1 might be the D (6 bases). Germline CDR1 is SGHAT and CDR2 is FQNNGV. V was pared by 8 bases and J by 6 bases, with 28 bases between. The CDR3 sequence is 17 residues long.

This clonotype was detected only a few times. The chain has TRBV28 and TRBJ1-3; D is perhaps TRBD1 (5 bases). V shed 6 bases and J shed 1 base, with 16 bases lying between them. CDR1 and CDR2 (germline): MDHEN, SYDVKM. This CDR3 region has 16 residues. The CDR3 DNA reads TGTGCCAGCAGGGGATGGAGGGGCCCATCTGGAAACACCATATATTTT. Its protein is CASRGWRGPSGNTIYF.

CDR3 sequence reads: CASSLRGPAYF. As DNA, the CDR3 is TGTGCCAGCAGTCTCAGGGGACCAGCGTACTTC. The chain employs TRBV12-3 or TRBV12-4 and TRBJ2-5, with a possible D match to TRBD1 (6 bases). CDR3 length: 11 residues. Trimming left V 5 bases short and J 13 bases short, with 14 bases between.

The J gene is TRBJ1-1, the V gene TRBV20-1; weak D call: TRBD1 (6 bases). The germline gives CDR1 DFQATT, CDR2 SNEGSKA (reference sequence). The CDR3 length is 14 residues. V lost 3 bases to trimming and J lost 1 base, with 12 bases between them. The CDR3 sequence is CSASEGGPNTEAFF. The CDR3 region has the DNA TGCAGTGCTAGTGAGGGGGGCCCGAACACTGAAGCTTTCTTT.

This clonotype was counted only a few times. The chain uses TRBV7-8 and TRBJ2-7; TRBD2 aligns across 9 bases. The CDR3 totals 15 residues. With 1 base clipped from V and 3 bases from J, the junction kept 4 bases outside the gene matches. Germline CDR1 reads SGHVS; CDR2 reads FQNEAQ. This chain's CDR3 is CASSLGVLAGYEQYF. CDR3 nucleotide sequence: TGTGCCAGCAGCTTAGGAGTACTAGCGGGCTACGAGCAGTACTTC. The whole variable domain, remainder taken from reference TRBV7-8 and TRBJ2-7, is GAGVSQSPRYKVAKRGQDVALRCDPISGHVSLFWYQQALGQGPEFLTYFQNEAQLDKSGLPSDRFFAERPEGSVSTLKIQRTQQEDSAVYLCASSLGVLAGYEQYFGPGTRLTVT.

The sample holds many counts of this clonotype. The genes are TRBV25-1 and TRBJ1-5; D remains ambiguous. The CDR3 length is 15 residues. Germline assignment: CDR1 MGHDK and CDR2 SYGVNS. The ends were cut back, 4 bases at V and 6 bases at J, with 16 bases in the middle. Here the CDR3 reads CASSAEGFAGQPQHF. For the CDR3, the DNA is TGTGCCAGCAGTGCAGAGGGATTTGCGGGTCAGCCCCAGCATTTT.

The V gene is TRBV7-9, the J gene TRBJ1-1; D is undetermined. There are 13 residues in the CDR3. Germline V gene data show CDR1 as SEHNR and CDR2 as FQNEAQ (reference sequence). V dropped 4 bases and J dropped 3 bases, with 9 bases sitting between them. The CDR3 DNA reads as TGTGCCAGCAGCTCCAGGTGGGACACTGAAGCTTTCTTT. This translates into CASSSRWDTEAFF.